The 21 T cell receptor beta chains reported below all come from one sample, sequenced in a study of shared clonotypes between healthy human individuals. Assay: immunoSEQ multiplex PCR; the TCRdb copy retains only in-frame clones and omits some. This table holds a few million clones, 85% to 95% found once. The sequencing sample was made of naive CD4+ T cells from PBMCs. The subset is: CD45RA+ positively selected. These receptor sequences come from a man aged 18 to 29 in good health. Some clones in this sample may be carry-over from other donors' samples.

The chain uses TRBV5-1 and TRBJ1-1; D not certain. The germline V and J ends were trimmed by 2 bases and 1 base, with 9 bases remaining between them. The CDR3 runs to 14 residues. Germline V gives CDR1 SGHRS, CDR2 YFSETQ. CDR3 DNA sequence: TGCGCCAGCAGCTTCCGGGATTCGAACACTGAAGCTTTCTTT. Its translation: CASSFRDSNTEAFF. Full variable domain (outside the CDR3, taken from reference TRBV5-1 and TRBJ1-1): KAGVTQTPRYLIKTRGQQVTLSCSPISGHRSVSWYQQTPGQGLQFLFEYFSETQRNKGNFPGRFSGRQFSNSRSEMNVSTLELGDSALYLCASSFRDSNTEAFFGQGTRLTVV.

This sequence joins TRBV7-9 and TRBJ1-1; a possible D gene is TRBD1 (6 bases). With 5 bases removed from V and 3 bases from J, the gap between germline ends came to 13 bases. Germline loops: CDR1 SEHNR, CDR2 FQNEAQ (reference sequence). The CDR3 totals 14 residues. This CDR3 reads CASSPQGGDTEAFF. The CDR3, as DNA: TGTGCCAGCAGCCCACAGGGAGGGGACACTGAAGCTTTCTTT.

The chain joins TRBV4-3 to TRBJ2-7; no firm D call. This CDR3 comprises 15 residues. Trimming shortened V by 1 base and J by 4 bases, and 14 bases separated the two germline ends. CDR1 LGHNA and CDR2 YSLEER come from the germline V gene. This CDR3 is CASSQAIGPRYEQYF. Written as DNA, the CDR3 is TGCGCCAGCAGCCAAGCAATCGGGCCCCGGTACGAGCAGTACTTC.

This chain connects TRBV30 to TRBJ1-4; 7 bases match TRBD1. CDR1 and CDR2 (germline): GTSNPN, SVGIG (reference sequence). The CDR3 sequence is 15 residues long. Trimming cost V 2 bases and J 7 bases; bases outside gene matches: 10. In DNA, the CDR3 is TGTGCCTGGAGTCCAGGGGGGCACGGGGGTGAAAAACTGTTTTTT. Translated: CAWSPGGHGGEKLFF.

The sample holds one count of this clone. The chain links TRBV27 to TRBJ2-5, with TRBD2 matching over 9 bases. Per the germline V gene, CDR1 is MNHEY and CDR2 is SMNVEV (reference sequence). The CDR3 sequence is 15 residues long. J gave up 6 bases and V 2 bases, and 7 bases lay outside the gene matches. The DNA for the CDR3 is TGTGCCAGCAGTTTAACGGCTAGCGGGGACAAGACCCAGTACTTC. It encodes CASSLTASGDKTQYF.

The chain couples TRBV5-4 to TRBJ2-5, with D unresolved. The CDR3 contains 15 residues. Germline CDR1 and CDR2: SGHNT and YYREEE (reference sequence). Trimming pared 5 bases from V and 5 bases from J, leaving 19 bases between. CDR3 sequence: CASRDAPYSEETQYF. The CDR3 DNA sequence: TGTGCCAGCAGGGATGCCCCGTACAGTGAGGAGACCCAGTACTTC. Combining the CDR3 with reference TRBV5-4 and TRBJ2-5 gives the whole variable domain ETGVTQSPTHLIKTRGQQVTLRCSSQSGHNTVSWYQQALGQGPQFIFQYYREEENGRGNFPPRFSGLQFPNYSSELNVNALELDDSALYLCASRDAPYSEETQYFGPGTRLLVL.

The chain recombines TRBV28 with TRBJ1-4; TRBD1 is a possible D gene (6 bases). The germline V gene encodes CDR1 MDHEN and CDR2 SYDVKM. The CDR3 contains 16 residues. Deletions cut 8 bases from V and 7 bases from J, with 23 bases between. The CDR3 sequence: CASRGTHGTIFEKLFF. The CDR3 nucleotides read TGTGCCAGCCGTGGGACGCACGGGACAATCTTTGAAAAACTGTTTTTT.

The chain employs TRBV30 and TRBJ2-7; 8 bases are a match to TRBD1. From germline, CDR1 is GTSNPN and CDR2 SVGIG (reference sequence). CDR3 size: 13 residues. V lost 2 bases, J lost 4 bases, and 4 bases stayed unmatched. CDR3 nucleotide sequence: TGTGCCTGGAGTAGGGACAGGCCTTACGAGCAGTACTTC. Its translation: CAWSRDRPYEQYF. Drawing the rest from reference TRBV30 and TRBJ2-7, the complete variable domain is SQTIHQWPATLVQPVGSPLSLECTVEGTSNPNLYWYRQAAGRGLQLLFYSVGIGQISSEVPQNLSASRPQDRQFILSSKKLLLSDSGFYLCAWSRDRPYEQYFGPGTRLTVT.

The chain links TRBV13 to TRBJ2-5; TRBD1 might be the D (6 bases). The V end was cut by 4 bases, the J end by 1 base, with 22 bases between. The CDR3 has 18 residues. Germline V gene sequence: CDR1 PRHDT, CDR2 FYEKMQ (reference sequence). CDR3: CASSSMGARTTPQETQYF. For the CDR3, the DNA is TGTGCCAGCAGCTCGATGGGGGCGCGGACCACCCCCCAAGAGACCCAGTACTTC.

About this clone itself: Possible read error: a much larger clone is one base away. The chain joins TRBV6-6 to TRBJ1-5, with TRBD1 identical over 11 bases. Germline V gene data show CDR1 as MNHNY and CDR2 as SVGAGI (reference sequence). Trimming removed 6 bases from V and 0 bases from J; junction bases left unmatched: 1. The CDR3 is made up of 15 amino acids. CDR3 amino acids: CASRGTGGSNQPQHF. The CDR3 bases are TGTGCCAGCAGGGGGACAGGGGGTAGCAATCAGCCCCAGCATTTT.

Note on this clone: Distinct nucleotide sequences in the sample also encode this CDR3. This rearrangement joins TRBV9 to TRBJ2-1, with 7 bases that match TRBD2. Germline V lookup: CDR1 SGDLS, CDR2 YYNGEE. After removal of 0 bases from V and 3 bases from J, the junction contained 3 bases not matched to a gene. CDR3 length: 15 residues. The CDR3 is CASSVVPSGYNEQFF. The CDR3, as DNA: TGTGCCAGCAGCGTAGTACCTAGCGGCTACAATGAGCAGTTCTTC.

This chain uses TRBV6-6 with TRBJ1-2; TRBD1 matches at 7 bases. With V trimmed by 7 bases and J by 8 bases, 1 base remained unmatched. The CDR3 contains 10 residues. Germline loops: CDR1 MNHNY, CDR2 SVGAGI (reference sequence). The CDR3, as DNA: TGTGCCAGCAACAGGGGAGGCTACACCTTC. Translation gives CASNRGGYTF.

The chain uses TRBV2 and TRBJ1-4, with a tentative D call TRBD1 (5 bases). V lost 7 bases, J lost 5 bases, and 14 bases lay in between. Germline V gene data show CDR1 as SNHLY and CDR2 as FYNNEI. The CDR3 totals 14 residues. The CDR3 coding sequence is TGTGCCAGCAACCCCTACAGGTCCAATGAAAAACTGTTTTTT. This encodes CASNPYRSNEKLFF.

This clone was observed a single time. The V call is TRBV5-1, the J call TRBJ1-6; tentative D call: TRBD1 (6 bases). The germline V gene has CDR1 SGHRS and CDR2 YFSETQ. V lost 4 bases and J lost 0, with 11 bases in between. The CDR3 is 16 amino acids. CDR3 loop: CASSITGSSYNSPLHF. For the CDR3, the DNA is TGCGCCAGCAGCATCACAGGGAGCTCCTATAATTCACCCCTCCACTTT.

The CDR3 DNA reads TGTGCCAGCAGCCCCGGACAGTTAAGGCAGCCCCAGCATTTT. It yields the protein CASSPGQLRQPQHF. The gene calls are TRBV11-2 and TRBJ1-5; maybe TRBD1 (6 bases). Germline V gene sequence: CDR1 SGHAT, CDR2 FQNNGV. This CDR3 contains 14 residues. V lost 5 bases and J 7 bases, leaving 15 bases between the germline ends.

The chain is built from TRBV7-8 and TRBJ2-1; 8 bases map to TRBD2. CDR1 and CDR2 (germline): SGHVS, FQNEAQ. The junction had 13 bases not matched to a gene; V was cut back by 5 bases and J by 10 bases. This CDR3 is built from 15 residues. The CDR3 DNA follows: TGTGCCAGCAGCCAAAGCGGGAGACCCACCTACGAGCAGTTCTTC. It yields the protein CASSQSGRPTYEQFF.

V and J are TRBV18 and TRBJ2-7; 13 bases are shared with TRBD2. V was clipped by 4 bases and J by 2 bases; unmatched bases: 2. This CDR3 region has 15 residues. Looked up from germline, CDR1 is KGHSH and CDR2 is LQKENI. The CDR3 nucleotides are TGTGCCAGCTCACGCGGGACTAGCGGGACCTACGAGCAGTACTTC. Protein sequence: CASSRGTSGTYEQYF.

The chain recombines TRBV7-2 with TRBJ1-1, with a possible D match to TRBD1 (5 bases). CDR3 size: 12 residues. Deletions cut 5 bases from V and 8 bases from J, with 12 bases between. Germline V CDR1 and CDR2: SGHTA, FQGNSA. CDR3 sequence (DNA): TGTGCCAGCAGCAAGGAGGGGCTAGAAGCTTTCTTT. Translating it yields CASSKEGLEAFF.

The chain uses TRBV7-8 and TRBJ2-7; 7 nucleotides line up with TRBD1. V trimming: 3 bases; J trimming: 4 bases; junction bases outside the gene matches: 3. This CDR3 has 13 amino acids. The germline gives CDR1 SGHVS, CDR2 FQNEAQ. The CDR3, as DNA: TGTGCCAGCAGCTTTCTCAGGGGGTACGAGCAGTACTTC. It yields the protein CASSFLRGYEQYF.

V and J are TRBV9 and TRBJ2-1, with unresolved D. Germline CDR1 SGDLS, CDR2 YYNGEE. V lost 0 bases to trimming and J lost 8 bases, with 15 bases between them. The CDR3 has 15 amino acids. The CDR3 coding sequence is TGTGCCAGCAGCGTAGGCGCAGTTACCCACGATGAGCAGTTCTTC. It encodes CASSVGAVTHDEQFF.

The count of this clone is one. The genes are TRBV27 and TRBJ2-3; possible D gene TRBD2, 5 bases. Germline V gene data show CDR1 as MNHEY and CDR2 as SMNVEV (reference sequence). The CDR3 extends over 15 amino acids. V gave up 6 bases and J gave up 1 base, with 14 bases separating them. For the CDR3, the DNA is TGTGCCAGCAGGCGGACTTCTCGGGGCACAGATACGCAGTATTTT. As protein: CASRRTSRGTDTQYF.